Listed here are 3 T cell receptor beta chains from one sample, sequenced in a study of T cell responses to AZD1222 COVID-19 vaccine. The repertoire was sequenced with immunoSEQ multiplex PCR; TCRdb's copy has only in-frame clones and lacks some. The sample comprises approximately 140,000 clones, 94% of which are singletons, and roughly 1.3% rests with the top ten. Source: peripheral blood, taken on day 0 of AZD1222 vaccination. The source is an adult in good health.

The CDR3 nucleotides are TGTGCCAGTAGTACCTCACTACAAAGGAGTCAGCCCCAGCATTTT. Translation gives CASSTSLQRSQPQHF. The rearrangement joins TRBV19 to TRBJ1-5; D is unclear. V was trimmed by 4 bases and J by 6 bases, leaving 16 bases between them. Germline V gives CDR1 LNHDA, CDR2 SQIVND (reference sequence). The CDR3 is 15 amino acids.

This clone has only a few counts. The rearrangement joins TRBV6-5 to TRBJ1-6; D is ambiguous. The V gene lost 2 bases and the J gene lost 8 bases, with 13 bases spanning the gap. Germline V gene data show CDR1 as MNHEY and CDR2 as SVGAGI. The CDR3 length is 15 residues. The DNA of the CDR3 is TGTGCCAGCAGTTACCGCGGACGCACGGATTCACCCCTCCACTTT. Its translation is CASSYRGRTDSPLHF.

The gene calls are TRBV5-1 and TRBJ2-3; the D is unclear. Germline CDR1 SGHRS, CDR2 YFSETQ. This CDR3 region has 14 residues. V was pared by 4 bases and J by 7 bases, with 16 bases between. Here the CDR3 DNA reads TGCGCCAGCAGCGCCGGTCAGTCGTCGAATACGCAGTATTTT. Its translation is CASSAGQSSNTQYF.